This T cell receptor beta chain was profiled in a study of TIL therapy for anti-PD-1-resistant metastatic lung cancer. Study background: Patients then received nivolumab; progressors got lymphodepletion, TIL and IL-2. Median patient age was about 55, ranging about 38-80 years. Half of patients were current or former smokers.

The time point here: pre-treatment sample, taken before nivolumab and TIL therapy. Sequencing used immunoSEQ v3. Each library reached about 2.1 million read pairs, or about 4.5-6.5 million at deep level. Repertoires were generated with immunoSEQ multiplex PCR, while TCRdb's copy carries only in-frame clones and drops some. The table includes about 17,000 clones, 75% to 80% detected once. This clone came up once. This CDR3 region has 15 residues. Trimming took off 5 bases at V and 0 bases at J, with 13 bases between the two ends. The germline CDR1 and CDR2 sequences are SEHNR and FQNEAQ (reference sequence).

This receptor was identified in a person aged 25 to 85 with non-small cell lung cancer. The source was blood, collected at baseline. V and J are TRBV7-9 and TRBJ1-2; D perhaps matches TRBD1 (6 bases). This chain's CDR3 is CASSPQGIANYGYTF. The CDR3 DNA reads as TGTGCCAGCAGCCCCCAGGGGATAGCTAACTATGGCTACACCTTC.